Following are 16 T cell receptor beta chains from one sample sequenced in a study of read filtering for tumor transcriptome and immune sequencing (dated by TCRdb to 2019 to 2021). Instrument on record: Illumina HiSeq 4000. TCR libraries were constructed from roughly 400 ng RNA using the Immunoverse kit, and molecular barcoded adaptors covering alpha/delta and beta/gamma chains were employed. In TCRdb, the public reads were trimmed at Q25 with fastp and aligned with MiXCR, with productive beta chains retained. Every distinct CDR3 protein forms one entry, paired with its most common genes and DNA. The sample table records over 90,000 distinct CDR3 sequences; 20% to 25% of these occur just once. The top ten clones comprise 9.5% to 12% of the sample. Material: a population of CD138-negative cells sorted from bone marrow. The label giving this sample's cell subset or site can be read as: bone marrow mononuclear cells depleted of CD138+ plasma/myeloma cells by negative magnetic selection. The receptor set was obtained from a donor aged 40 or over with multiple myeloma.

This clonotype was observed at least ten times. The CDR3 reads CASTDPSREKKLFF. The CDR3 region has the DNA TGTGCCAGCACCGACCCGTCCCGGGAGAAAAAACTGTTTTTT. The chain couples TRBV11-2 to TRBJ1-4; D remains unclear. Germline V gene data show CDR1 as SGHAT and CDR2 as FQNNGV. The ends were cut back, 7 bases at V and 9 bases at J, with 18 bases in the middle. CDR3 length equals 14 residues.

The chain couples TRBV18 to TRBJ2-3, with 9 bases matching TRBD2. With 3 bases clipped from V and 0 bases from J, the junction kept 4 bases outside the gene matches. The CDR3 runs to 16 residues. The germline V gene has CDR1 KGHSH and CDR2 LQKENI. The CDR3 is CASSPKTSGSTDTQYF. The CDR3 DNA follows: TGTGCCAGCTCACCCAAGACTAGCGGAAGCACAGATACGCAGTATTTT.

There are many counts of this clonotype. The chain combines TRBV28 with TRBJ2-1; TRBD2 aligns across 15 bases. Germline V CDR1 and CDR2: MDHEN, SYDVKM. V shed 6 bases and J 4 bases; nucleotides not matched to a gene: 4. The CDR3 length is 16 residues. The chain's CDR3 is CASRGTSGGPYNEQFF. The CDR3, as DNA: TGTGCCAGCAGAGGGACTAGCGGGGGGCCATACAATGAGCAGTTCTTC.

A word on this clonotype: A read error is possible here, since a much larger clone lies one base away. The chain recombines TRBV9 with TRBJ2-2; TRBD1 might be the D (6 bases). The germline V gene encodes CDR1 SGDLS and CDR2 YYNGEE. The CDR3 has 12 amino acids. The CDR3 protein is CSSRGFNGELFF. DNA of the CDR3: TGTTCCAGCAGGGGTTTCAACGGGGAGCTGTTTTTT. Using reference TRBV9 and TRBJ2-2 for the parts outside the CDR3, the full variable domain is DSGVTQTPKHLITATGQRVTLRCSPRSGDLSVYWYQQSLDQGLQFLIQYYNGEERAKGNILERFSAQQFPDLHSELNLSSLELGDSALYFCSSRGFNGELFFGEGSRLTVL.

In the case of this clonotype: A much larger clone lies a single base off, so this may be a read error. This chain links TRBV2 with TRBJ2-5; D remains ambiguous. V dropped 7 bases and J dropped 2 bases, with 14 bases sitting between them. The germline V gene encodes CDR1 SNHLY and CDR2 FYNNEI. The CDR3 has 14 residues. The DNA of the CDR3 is TGTGCCAGCAAGGGCGGCCCCGGTCAAGAGACCCAGTACTTC. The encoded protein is CASKGGPGQETQYF. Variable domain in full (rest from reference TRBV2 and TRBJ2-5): EPEVTQTPSHQVTQMGQEVILRCVPISNHLYFYWYRQILGQKVEFLVSFYNNEISEKSEIFDDQFSVERPDGSNFTLKIRSTKLEDSAMYFCASKGGPGQETQYFGPGTRLLVL.

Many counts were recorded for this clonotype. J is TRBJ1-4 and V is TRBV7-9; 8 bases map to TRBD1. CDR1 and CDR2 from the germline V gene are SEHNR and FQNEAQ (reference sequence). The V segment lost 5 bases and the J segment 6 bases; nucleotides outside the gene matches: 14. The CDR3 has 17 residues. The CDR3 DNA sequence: TGTGCCAGCAGCCCAGCGAAAGGACAGGGTCCGTATGAAAAACTGTTTTTT. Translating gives CASSPAKGQGPYEKLFF.

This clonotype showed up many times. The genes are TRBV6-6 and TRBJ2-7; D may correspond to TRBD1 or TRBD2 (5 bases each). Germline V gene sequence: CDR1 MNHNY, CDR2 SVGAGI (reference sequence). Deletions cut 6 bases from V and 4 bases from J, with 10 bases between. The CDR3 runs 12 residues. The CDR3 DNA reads TGTGCCAGCAGATGGGACGGGTACGAGCAGTACTTC. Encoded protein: CASRWDGYEQYF.

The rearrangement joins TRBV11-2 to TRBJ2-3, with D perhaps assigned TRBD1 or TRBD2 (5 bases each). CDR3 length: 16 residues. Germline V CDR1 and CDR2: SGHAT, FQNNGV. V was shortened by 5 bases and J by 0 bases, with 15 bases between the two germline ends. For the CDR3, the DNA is TGTGCCAGCAGCCAATTCGGGGCCGCTAGCACAGATACGCAGTATTTT. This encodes CASSQFGAASTDTQYF. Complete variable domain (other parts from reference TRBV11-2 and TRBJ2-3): EAGVAQSPRYKIIEKRQSVAFWCNPISGHATLYWYQQILGQGPKLLIQFQNNGVVDDSQLPKDRFSAERLKGVDSTLKIQPAKLEDSAVYLCASSQFGAASTDTQYFGPGTRLTVL.

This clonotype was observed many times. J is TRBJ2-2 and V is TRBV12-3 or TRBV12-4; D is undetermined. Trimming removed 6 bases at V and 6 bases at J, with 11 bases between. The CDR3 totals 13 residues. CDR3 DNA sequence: TGTGCCAGCAGCCTCCAGATCGCCGGGGAGCTGTTTTTT. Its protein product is CASSLQIAGELFF.

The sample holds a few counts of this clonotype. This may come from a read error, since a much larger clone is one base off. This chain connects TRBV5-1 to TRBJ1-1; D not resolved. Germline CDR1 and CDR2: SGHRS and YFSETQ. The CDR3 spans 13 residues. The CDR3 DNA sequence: TGCGCCAGCAAACTACATGTGAACACTGAAGCTTCCTTT. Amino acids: CASKLHVNTEASF. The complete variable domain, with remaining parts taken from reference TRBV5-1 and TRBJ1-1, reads KAGVTQTPRYLIKTRGQQVTLSCSPISGHRSVSWYQQTPGQGLQFLFEYFSETQRNKGNFPGRFSGRQFSNSRSEMNVSTLELGDSALYLCASKLHVNTEASFGQGTRLTVV.

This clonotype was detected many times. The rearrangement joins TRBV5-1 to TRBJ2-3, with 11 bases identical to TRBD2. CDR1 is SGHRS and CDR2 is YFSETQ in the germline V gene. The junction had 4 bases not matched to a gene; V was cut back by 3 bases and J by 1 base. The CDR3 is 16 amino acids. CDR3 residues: CASSSLAGGGTDTQYF. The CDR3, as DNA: TGCGCCAGCAGCTCCCTAGCGGGGGGCGGCACAGATACGCAGTATTTT.

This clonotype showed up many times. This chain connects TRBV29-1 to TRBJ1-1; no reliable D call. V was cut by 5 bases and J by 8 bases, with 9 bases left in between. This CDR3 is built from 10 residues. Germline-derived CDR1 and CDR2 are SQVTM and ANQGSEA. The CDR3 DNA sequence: TGCAGCGTTTCATCGGGGGAAGCTTTCTTT. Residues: CSVSSGEAFF.

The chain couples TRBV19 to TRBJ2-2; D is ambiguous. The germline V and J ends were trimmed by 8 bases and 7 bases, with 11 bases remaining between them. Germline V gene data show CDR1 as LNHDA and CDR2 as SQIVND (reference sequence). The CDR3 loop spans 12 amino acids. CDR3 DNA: TGTGCCAGTGCCAGGATCGACGGGGAGCTGTTTTTT. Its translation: CASARIDGELFF.

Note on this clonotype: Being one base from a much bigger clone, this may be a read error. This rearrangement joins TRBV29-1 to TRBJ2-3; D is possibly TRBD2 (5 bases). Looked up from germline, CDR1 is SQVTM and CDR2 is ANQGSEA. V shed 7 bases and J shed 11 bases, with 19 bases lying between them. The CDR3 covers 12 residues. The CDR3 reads CSEEVGPFMQYF. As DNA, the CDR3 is TGCAGCGAGGAGGTAGGGCCCTTTATGCAGTATTTT.

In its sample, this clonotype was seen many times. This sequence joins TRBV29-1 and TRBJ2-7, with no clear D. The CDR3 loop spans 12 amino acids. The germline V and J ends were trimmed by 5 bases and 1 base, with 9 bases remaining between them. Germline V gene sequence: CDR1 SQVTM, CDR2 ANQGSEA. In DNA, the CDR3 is TGCAGCGTTCTCGTCAGGTCCTACGAGCAGTACTTC. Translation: CSVLVRSYEQYF.

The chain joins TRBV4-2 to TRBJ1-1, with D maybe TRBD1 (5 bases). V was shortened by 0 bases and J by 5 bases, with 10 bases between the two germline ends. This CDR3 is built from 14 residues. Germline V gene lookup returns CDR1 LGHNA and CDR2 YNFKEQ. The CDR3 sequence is CASSQEEGRTEAFF. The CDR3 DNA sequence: TGTGCCAGCAGCCAAGAGGAGGGGAGGACTGAAGCTTTCTTT.